One and the same sample provided the 2 T cell receptor beta chains below, sequenced in a study of blood T cell repertoires in COVID-19. Libraries were prepared by immunoSEQ multiplex PCR; TCRdb keeps only in-frame clonotypes and omits some of them. The repertoire includes 180,000 or so clones, around 89% of them detected once, and less than 0.7% sits in the top ten. The sample was peripheral blood. The receptors were gathered from a middle-aged man with acute or convalescent COVID-19.

The chain employs TRBV7-9 and TRBJ2-7; 8 bases align to TRBD1. The CDR3 covers 16 residues. Germline V lookup: CDR1 SEHNR, CDR2 FQNEAQ (reference sequence). The V and J ends lost 5 bases and 2 bases, in that order; junction bases with no gene match: 11. For the CDR3, the DNA is TGTGCCAGCAGCCCACCCCTTAGACAGGGGCCCTACGAGCAGTACTTC. Encoded protein: CASSPPLRQGPYEQYF. The variable domain in full, completed from reference TRBV7-9 and TRBJ2-7, reads DTGVSQNPRHKITKRGQNVTFRCDPISEHNRLYWYRQTLGQGPEFLTYFQNEAQLEKSRLLSDRFSAERPKGSFSTLEIQRTEQGDSAMYLCASSPPLRQGPYEQYFGPGTRLTVT.

The rearrangement joins TRBV5-1 to TRBJ2-6; possible D gene TRBD1, 6 bases. The germline CDR1 and CDR2 sequences are SGHRS and YFSETQ. Trimming pared 4 bases from V and 0 bases from J, leaving 11 bases between. The CDR3 runs 16 residues. CDR3 residues: CASSAQGFSGANVLTF. As DNA, the CDR3 is TGCGCCAGCAGCGCACAGGGATTCTCTGGGGCCAACGTCCTGACTTTC.